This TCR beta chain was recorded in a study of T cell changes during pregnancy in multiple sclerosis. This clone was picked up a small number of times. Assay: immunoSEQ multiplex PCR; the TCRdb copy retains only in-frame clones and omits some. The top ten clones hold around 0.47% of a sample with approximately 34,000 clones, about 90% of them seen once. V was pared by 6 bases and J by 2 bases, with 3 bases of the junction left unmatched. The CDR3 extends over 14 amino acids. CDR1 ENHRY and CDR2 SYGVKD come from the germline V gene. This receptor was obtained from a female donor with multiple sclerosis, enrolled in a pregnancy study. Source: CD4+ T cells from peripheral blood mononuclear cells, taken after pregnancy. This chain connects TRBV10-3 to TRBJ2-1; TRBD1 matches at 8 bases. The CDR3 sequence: CAIRPGQAYNEQFF. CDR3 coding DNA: TGTGCCATCAGGCCGGGACAGGCCTACAATGAGCAGTTCTTC.